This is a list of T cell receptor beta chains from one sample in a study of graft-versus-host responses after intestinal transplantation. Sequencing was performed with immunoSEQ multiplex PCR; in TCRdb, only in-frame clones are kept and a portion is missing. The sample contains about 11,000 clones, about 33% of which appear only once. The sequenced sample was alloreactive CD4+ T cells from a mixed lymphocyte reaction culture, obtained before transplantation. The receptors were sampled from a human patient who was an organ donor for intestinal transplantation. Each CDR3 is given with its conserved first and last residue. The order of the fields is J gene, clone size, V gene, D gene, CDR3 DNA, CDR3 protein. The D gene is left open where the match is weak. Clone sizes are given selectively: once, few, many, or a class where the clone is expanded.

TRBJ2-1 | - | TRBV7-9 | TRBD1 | TGTGCCAGCAGCTGGAAGGGACAGGCCAAACAGGGGGAGCAGTTCTTC | CASSWKGQAKQGEQFF
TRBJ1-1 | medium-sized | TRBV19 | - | TGTGCCAGTAGTATACAGAACACTGAAGCTTTCTTT | CASSIQNTEAFF
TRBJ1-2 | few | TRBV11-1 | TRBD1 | TGTGCCAGCAGCTTTGGGACAGGGAAGGGTAACTATGGCTACACCTTC | CASSFGTGKGNYGYTF
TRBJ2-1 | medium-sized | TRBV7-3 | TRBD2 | TGTGCCAGCAGCTTAAGGGGACTAGCGGGGAACAATGAGCAGTTCTTC | CASSLRGLAGNNEQFF
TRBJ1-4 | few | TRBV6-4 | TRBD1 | TGTGCCAGCAGTGACTACAGGGGGAGAGATGAAAAACTGTTTTTT | CASSDYRGRDEKLFF
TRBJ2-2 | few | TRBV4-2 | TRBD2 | TGTGCCAGCAGCCTCCTAGCGGGGGGGCGAACCGGGGAGCTGTTTTTT | CASSLLAGGRTGELFF
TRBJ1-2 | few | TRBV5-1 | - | TGCGCCAGCAGCTCGGACAGTACCCTCTATGGCTACACCTTC | CASSSDSTLYGYTF
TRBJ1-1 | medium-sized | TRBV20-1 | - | TGCAGTGCTCACGCAGATGAAGCTTTCTTT | CSAHADEAFF
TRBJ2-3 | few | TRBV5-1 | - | TGCGCCAGCAGCTCGATACAGGGTTCAGCAGATACGCAGTATTTT | CASSSIQGSADTQYF
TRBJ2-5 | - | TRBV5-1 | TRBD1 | TGCGCCAGCAGCTTAACTCAGGGGGCCCAAGAGACCCAGTACTTC | CASSLTQGAQETQYF
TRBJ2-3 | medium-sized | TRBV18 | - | TGTGCCAGCTCACCTTCTAGCCCCACAGATACGCAGTATTTT | CASSPSSPTDTQYF
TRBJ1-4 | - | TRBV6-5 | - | TGTGCCAGCAGCTGGGGGCCAGGTTGGGTAAAACTGTTTTTT | CASSWGPGWVKLFF
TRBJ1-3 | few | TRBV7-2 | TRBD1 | TGTGCCAGCAGCTTAGGTCGGGACAGCTGGGGAAACACCATATATTTT | CASSLGRDSWGNTIYF
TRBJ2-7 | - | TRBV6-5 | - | TGTGCCAGCAGACAGGGCTACGAGCAGTACTTC | CASRQGYEQYF
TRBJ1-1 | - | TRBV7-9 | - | TGTGCCAGCAGCTTAGTACTACGGGAGAACACTGAAGCTTTCTTT | CASSLVLRENTEAFF
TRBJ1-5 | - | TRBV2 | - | TGTGCCAGCAGCCGCCAGGACTCTCAGCCCCAGCATTTT | CASSRQDSQPQHF
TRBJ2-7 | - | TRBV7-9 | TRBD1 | TGTGCCAGCAGCAGGCAAAAGGACAGGGGGTATCCCTACGAGCAGTACTTC | CASSRQKDRGYPYEQYF
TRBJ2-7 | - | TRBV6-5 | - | TGTGCCAGCAGTTTGGATATTGGCGGCTACGAGCAGTACTTC | CASSLDIGGYEQYF
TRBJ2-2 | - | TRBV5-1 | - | TGCGCCAGCAGCTTGGAGACGGGATACACCGGGGAGCTGTTTTTT | CASSLETGYTGELFF
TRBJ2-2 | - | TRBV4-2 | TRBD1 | TGTGCCAGCAGCCCCCCCGGGACAGGGAACACCGGGGAGCTGTTTTTT | CASSPPGTGNTGELFF
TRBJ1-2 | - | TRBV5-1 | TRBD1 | TGCGCCAGCAGTTCTACAGGGGCCTATGGCTACACCTTC | CASSSTGAYGYTF
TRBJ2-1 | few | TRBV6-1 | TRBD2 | TGTGCCAGCAGTGAACGGCGCGGGGGGAATAATGAGCAGTTCTTC | CASSERRGGNNEQFF
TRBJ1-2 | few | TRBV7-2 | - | TGTGCCAGCAGCCCTTTCGGACAGTTTCGAGGCTACACCTTC | CASSPFGQFRGYTF
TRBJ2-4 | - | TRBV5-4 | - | TGTGCCACCGCAGGGATTGGTAAAAACATTCAGTACTTC | CATAGIGKNIQYF
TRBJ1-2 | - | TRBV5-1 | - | TGCGCCAGCAGCCCCGGGGGGGATGGCTACACCTTC | CASSPGGDGYTF
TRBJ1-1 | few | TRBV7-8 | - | TGTGCCAGCAGCTTAACGGGATCCACTGAAGCTTTCTTT | CASSLTGSTEAFF
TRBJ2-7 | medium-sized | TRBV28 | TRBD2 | TGTGCCAGCCGTGGGGCGACTAGCGGGATTGCCTACGAGCAGTACTTC | CASRGATSGIAYEQYF
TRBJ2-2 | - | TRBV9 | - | TGTGCCAGCAGCATTACAGTGAACACCGGGGAGCTGTTTTTT | CASSITVNTGELFF
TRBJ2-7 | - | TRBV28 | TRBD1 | TGTGCCAGCGGACAGGGCCCCTACGAGCAGTACTTC | CASGQGPYEQYF
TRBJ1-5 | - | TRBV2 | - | TGTGCCAGCAGTGGAGCAGCTTCAAGCAATCAGCCCCAGCATTTT | CASSGAASSNQPQHF
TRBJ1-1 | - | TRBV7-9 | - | TGTGCCAGCACCAGCTTCGAGGTGAACACTGAAGCTTTCTTT | CASTSFEVNTEAFF
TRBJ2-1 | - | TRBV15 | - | TGTGCCACCAGCAGCGGTCTGACACGCAGCTCCTACAATGAGCAGTTCTTC | CATSSGLTRSSYNEQFF
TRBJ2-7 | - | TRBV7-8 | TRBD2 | TGTGCCAGCAGCCTTAGCGGGGGGAAGTCCTACGAGCAGTACTTC | CASSLSGGKSYEQYF
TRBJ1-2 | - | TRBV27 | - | TGTGCCAGCAGCCATGGATCAGGGGTCTATGGCTACACCTTC | CASSHGSGVYGYTF
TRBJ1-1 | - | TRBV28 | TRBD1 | TGTGCCAGCAGTTTAATAGGGACAGGAGCTTTCTTT | CASSLIGTGAFF
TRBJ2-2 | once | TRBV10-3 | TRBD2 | TGTGCCATCAGTGAAGCGGGGGGGCACACCGGGGAGCTGTTTTTT | CAISEAGGHTGELFF
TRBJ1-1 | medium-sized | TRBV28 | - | TGTGCCAGCAGCAGAGGGGGGGTGAACACTGAAGCTTTCTTT | CASSRGGVNTEAFF
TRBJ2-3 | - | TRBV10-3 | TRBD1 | TGTGCCATCAGTGAGCTGGACCTGGGACAGGGAACAGATACGCAGTATTTT | CAISELDLGQGTDTQYF
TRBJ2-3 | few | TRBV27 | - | TGTGCCAGCAGTTTATTACCAGGGCGAGGAGATACGCAGTATTTT | CASSLLPGRGDTQYF
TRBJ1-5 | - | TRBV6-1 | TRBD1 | TGTGCCAGCAGGGGACAGATCGTTCAGCCCCAGCATTTT | CASRGQIVQPQHF
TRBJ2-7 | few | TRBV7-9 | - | TGTGCCAGCAGCTGGACGACAGGACGACTCTCCTACGAGCAGTACTTC | CASSWTTGRLSYEQYF
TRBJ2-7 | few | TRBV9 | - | TGTGCCAGCAGCGTAGGAAGGGACTTCTCCTACGAGCAGTACTTC | CASSVGRDFSYEQYF
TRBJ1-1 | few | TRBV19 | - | TGTGCCAGTGCCCAGACAGTGACTGAAGCTTTCTTT | CASAQTVTEAFF
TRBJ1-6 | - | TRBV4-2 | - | TGTGCCAGCAGCCAAAGACCGGGACTCCCGGGTTTACCCCTCCACTTT | CASSQRPGLPGLPLHF
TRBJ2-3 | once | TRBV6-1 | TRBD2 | TGTGCCACCCAATCTAGCGGGGCTTTCCTTACGCAGTATTTT | CATQSSGAFLTQYF
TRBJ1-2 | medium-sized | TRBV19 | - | TGTGCCAGTAGTATAGATGGGGGGAACTATGGCTACACCTTC | CASSIDGGNYGYTF
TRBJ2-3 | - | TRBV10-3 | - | TGTGCCATCAGTGAACTGGGGGCAAGAGATACGCAGTATTTT | CAISELGARDTQYF
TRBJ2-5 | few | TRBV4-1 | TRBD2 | TGCGCCAGCAGCCAGTCTCCTTCGGGGGGGCAAGAGACCCAGTACTTC | CASSQSPSGGQETQYF
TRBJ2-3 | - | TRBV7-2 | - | TGTGCCAGCAGCCGTTTCTCAGGCACAGATACGCAGTATTTT | CASSRFSGTDTQYF
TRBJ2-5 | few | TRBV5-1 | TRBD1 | TGCGCCAGCAGCCCATGGACAGGCCGGGAGACCCAGTACTTC | CASSPWTGRETQYF
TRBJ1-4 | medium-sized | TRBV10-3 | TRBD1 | TGTGCCATCAGGTCCGGGACAGGGAATGAAAAACTGTTTTTT | CAIRSGTGNEKLFF
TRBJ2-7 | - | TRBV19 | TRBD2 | TGTGCCAGTAGTCCCCGTAGGTGGGTAGCGGGAGTAGTATACGAGCAGTACTTC | CASSPRRWVAGVVYEQYF
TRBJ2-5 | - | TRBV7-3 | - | TGTGCCGGCAGCCTAGGTTTGGGCGGGGGCCGAGCTCGGGAGACCCAGTACTTC | CAGSLGLGGGRARETQYF
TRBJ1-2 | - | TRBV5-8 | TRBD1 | TGTGCCAGCAGCAGCCCCCGGGACAGGGGGCGGGAGGGCTACACCTTC | CASSSPRDRGREGYTF
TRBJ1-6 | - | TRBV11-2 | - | TGTGCCAGCCACAGGCGGACCCGGGTTGACTATAATTCACCCCTCCACTTT | CASHRRTRVDYNSPLHF